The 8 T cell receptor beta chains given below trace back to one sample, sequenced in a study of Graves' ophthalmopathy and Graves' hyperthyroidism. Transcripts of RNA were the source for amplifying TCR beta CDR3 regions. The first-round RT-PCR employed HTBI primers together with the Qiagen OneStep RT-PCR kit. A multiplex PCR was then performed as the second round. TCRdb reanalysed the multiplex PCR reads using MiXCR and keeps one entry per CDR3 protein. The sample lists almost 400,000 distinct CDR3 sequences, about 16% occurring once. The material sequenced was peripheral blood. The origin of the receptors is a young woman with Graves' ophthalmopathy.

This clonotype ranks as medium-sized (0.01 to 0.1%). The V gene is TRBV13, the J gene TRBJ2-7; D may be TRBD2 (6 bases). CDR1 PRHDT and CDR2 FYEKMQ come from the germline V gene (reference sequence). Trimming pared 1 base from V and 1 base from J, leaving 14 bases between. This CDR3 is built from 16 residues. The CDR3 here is CASSLAFRDSSYEQYF. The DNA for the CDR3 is TGTGCCAGCAGCTTAGCGTTTCGGGACTCTTCCTACGAGCAGTACTTC.

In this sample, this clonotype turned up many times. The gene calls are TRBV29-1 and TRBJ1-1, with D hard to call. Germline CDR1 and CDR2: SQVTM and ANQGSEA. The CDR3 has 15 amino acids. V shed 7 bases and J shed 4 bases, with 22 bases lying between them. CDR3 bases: TGCAGCGCCCTCCTACTTGTAGGGAGTCCCACTGAAGCTTTCTTT. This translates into CSALLLVGSPTEAFF.

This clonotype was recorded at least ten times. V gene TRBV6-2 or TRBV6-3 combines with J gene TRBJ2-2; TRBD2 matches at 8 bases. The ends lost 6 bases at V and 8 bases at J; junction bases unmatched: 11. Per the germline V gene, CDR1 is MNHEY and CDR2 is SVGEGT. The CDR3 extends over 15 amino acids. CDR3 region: CASRTVRAGVGELFF. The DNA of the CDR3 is TGTGCCAGCAGGACCGTCCGAGCGGGAGTTGGGGAGCTGTTTTTT.

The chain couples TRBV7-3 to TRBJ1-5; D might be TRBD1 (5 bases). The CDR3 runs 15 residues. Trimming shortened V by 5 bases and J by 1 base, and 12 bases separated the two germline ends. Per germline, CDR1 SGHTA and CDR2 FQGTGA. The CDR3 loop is CASSHIGGSNQPQHF. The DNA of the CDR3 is TGTGCCAGCAGCCACATCGGGGGAAGCAATCAGCCCCAGCATTTT.

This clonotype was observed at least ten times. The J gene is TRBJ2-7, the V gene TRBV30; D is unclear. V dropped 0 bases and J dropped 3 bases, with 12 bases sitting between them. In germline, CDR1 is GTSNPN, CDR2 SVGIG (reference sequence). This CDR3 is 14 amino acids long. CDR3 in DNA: TGTGCCTGGAGTGTACCTGGAGTGAACTACGAGCAGTACTTC. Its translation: CAWSVPGVNYEQYF.

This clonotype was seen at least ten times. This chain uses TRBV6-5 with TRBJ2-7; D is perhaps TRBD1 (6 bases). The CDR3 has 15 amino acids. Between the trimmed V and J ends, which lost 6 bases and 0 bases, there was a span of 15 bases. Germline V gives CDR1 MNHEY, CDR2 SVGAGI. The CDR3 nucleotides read TGTGCCAGCAGAGGCCTCCAGGGGAGCTCCTACGAGCAGTACTTC. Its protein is CASRGLQGSSYEQYF.

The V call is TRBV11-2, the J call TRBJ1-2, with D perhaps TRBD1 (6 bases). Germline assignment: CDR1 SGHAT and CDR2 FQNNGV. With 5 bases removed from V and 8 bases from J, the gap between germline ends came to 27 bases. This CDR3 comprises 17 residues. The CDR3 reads CASSLTGHQATNGGYTF. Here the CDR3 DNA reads TGTGCCAGCAGCCTTACAGGGCACCAAGCCACAAATGGGGGCTACACCTTC.

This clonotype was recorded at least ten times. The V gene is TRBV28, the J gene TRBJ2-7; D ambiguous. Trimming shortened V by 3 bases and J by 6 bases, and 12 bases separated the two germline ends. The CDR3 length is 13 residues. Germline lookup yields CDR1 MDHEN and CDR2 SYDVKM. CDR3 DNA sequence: TGTGCCAGCAGTTTGCGGCAGTCTGGCGAGCAGTACTTC. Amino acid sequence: CASSLRQSGEQYF.